This paragraph covers one TCR beta chain sequence. The antigen remains unidentified. TCRdb keeps only in-frame clones here, not all; method: immunoSEQ multiplex PCR. The repertoire holds about 40,000 clones, with around 82% as singletons. This specimen belongs to a study of OX40 agonist ivuxolimab in advanced cancers. For the study at large: Hepatocellular carcinoma, melanoma, renal cell or head and neck cancer affected the dose-escalation patients. Notes on the study in general: CD4+ T cells averaged fewer expanded clones than CD8+ T cells.

This CDR3 is 11 amino acids long. Per the germline V gene, CDR1 is MNHNS and CDR2 is SASEGT. The germline V and J ends were trimmed by 5 bases and 8 bases, with 9 bases remaining between them. Sequencing used CD4+ or CD8+ T cells sorted from blood, obtained in a trial of the OX40 agonist ivuxolimab. This TCR was sampled from an adult with an advanced solid tumor such as melanoma, head and neck, liver or kidney cancer. The chain combines TRBV6-1 with TRBJ1-1, with TRBD1 as a possible D gene (5 bases). CDR3 coding DNA: TGTGCCAGCAGTCACGGGACGGAAGCTTTCTTT. Its translation is CASSHGTEAFF.